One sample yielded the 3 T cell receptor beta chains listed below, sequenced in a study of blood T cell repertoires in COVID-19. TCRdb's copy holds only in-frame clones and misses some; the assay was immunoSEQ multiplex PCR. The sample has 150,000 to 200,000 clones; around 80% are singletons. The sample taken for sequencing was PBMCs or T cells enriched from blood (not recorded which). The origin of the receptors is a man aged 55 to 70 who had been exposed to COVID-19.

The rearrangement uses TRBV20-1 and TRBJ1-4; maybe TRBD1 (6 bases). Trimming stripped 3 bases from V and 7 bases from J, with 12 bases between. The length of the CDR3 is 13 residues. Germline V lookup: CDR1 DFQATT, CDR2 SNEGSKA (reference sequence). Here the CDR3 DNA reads TGCAGTGCTAGTAACAGGGTGGGTGAAAAACTGTTTTTT. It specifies CSASNRVGEKLFF.

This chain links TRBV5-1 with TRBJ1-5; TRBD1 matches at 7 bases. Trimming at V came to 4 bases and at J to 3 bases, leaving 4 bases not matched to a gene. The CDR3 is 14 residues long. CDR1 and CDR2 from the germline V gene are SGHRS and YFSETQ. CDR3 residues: CASSRDSPNQPQHF. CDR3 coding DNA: TGCGCCAGCAGCCGGGACAGCCCCAATCAGCCCCAGCATTTT.

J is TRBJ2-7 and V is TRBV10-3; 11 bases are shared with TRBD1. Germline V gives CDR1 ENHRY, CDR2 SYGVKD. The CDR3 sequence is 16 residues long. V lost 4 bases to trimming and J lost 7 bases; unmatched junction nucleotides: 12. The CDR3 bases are TGTGCCATCAGTGCCCCGGGAGGACAGGGGGCGTCAGAGCAGTACTTC. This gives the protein CAISAPGGQGASEQYF.